A single sample gave rise to the 8 T cell receptor beta chains below, sequenced in a study of OX40 agonist ivuxolimab in advanced cancers. Profiled with immunoSEQ multiplex PCR; TCRdb holds only in-frame clones, not every one. The sample lists tens of thousands of clones, 65% to 90% seen once, with 40% to 55% in the top ten. The sequencing used CD4+ or CD8+ T cells sorted from blood, collected in a trial of the OX40 agonist ivuxolimab. Receptors originate from an adult with an advanced solid tumor such as melanoma, head and neck, liver or kidney cancer.

V and J are TRBV4-1 and TRBJ2-7, with a possible D match to TRBD2 (5 bases). The V gene's germline CDR1 is MGHRA and CDR2 YSYEKL. Trimming left V 4 bases short and J 6 bases short, with 13 bases between. There are 13 residues in the CDR3. The CDR3 loop reads CASSRADYSEQYF. CDR3 DNA: TGCGCCAGCAGCCGAGCTGACTACTCCGAGCAGTACTTC.

The genes are TRBV19 and TRBJ2-7, with TRBD2 matching 10 bases. The CDR3 is 15 amino acids. From germline, CDR1 is LNHDA and CDR2 SQIVND (reference sequence). The ends lost 3 bases at V and 5 bases at J; junction bases unmatched: 7. The CDR3 DNA follows: TGTGCCAGTAGTATGGGACTAGCGCCGAACAACGAGCAGTACTTC. Translation: CASSMGLAPNNEQYF.

The chain is built from TRBV29-1 and TRBJ2-2; TRBD1 might be the D (6 bases). This CDR3 contains 11 residues. V lost 6 bases, J lost 7 bases, and 9 bases lay in between. Germline-derived CDR1 and CDR2 are SQVTM and ANQGSEA. CDR3 sequence: CSVSDSGELFF. The CDR3, as DNA: TGCAGCGTATCGGACAGCGGGGAGCTGTTTTTT.

This clone was counted at least ten times. The chain employs TRBV7-9 and TRBJ1-5; 7 bases map to TRBD1. The CDR3 loop spans 16 amino acids. After removal of 5 bases from V and 2 bases from J, the junction contained 9 bases not matched to a gene. Germline V gives CDR1 SEHNR, CDR2 FQNEAQ (reference sequence). CDR3 DNA: TGTGCCAGCAGCCGCGACAGGGAAGGGGGCAATCAGCCCCAGCATTTT. Its protein is CASSRDREGGNQPQHF.

The J gene is TRBJ2-5, the V gene TRBV25-1; weak D call: TRBD1 (5 bases). The CDR3 runs 17 residues. Trimming left V 0 bases short and J 1 base short, with 15 bases between. Germline-derived CDR1 and CDR2 are MGHDK and SYGVNS. CDR3 DNA sequence: TGTGCCAGCAGTGAATATGGGGCGGTTCAGACCCAAGAGACCCAGTACTTC. This codes for CASSEYGAVQTQETQYF.

This clone was counted a single time. This rearrangement joins TRBV7-9 to TRBJ1-1, with 8 nucleotides matching TRBD1. The J segment lost 0 bases and the V segment lost 5 bases, leaving 14 bases of the junction unmatched. The CDR3 extends over 18 amino acids. Germline-derived CDR1 and CDR2 are SEHNR and FQNEAQ (reference sequence). The CDR3 reads CASSPPDRGALMNTEAFF. CDR3 bases: TGTGCCAGCAGCCCCCCCGACAGGGGCGCTTTGATGAACACTGAAGCTTTCTTT.

The rearrangement links TRBV6-1 to TRBJ1-1, with D uncertain. Germline V gives CDR1 MNHNS, CDR2 SASEGT. The germline V and J ends were trimmed by 3 bases and 4 bases, with 15 bases remaining between them. The CDR3 loop spans 15 amino acids. The CDR3 region is CASSEGSGKGTEAFF. CDR3 in DNA: TGTGCCAGCAGTGAGGGCTCGGGGAAGGGCACTGAAGCTTTCTTT.

V is TRBV9 and J is TRBJ2-7, with 8 bases lining up with TRBD1. CDR3 size: 13 residues. The trim removed 0 bases at V and 6 bases at J, leaving 2 bases unmatched. Germline loops: CDR1 SGDLS, CDR2 YYNGEE. The CDR3 bases are TGTGCCAGCAGCGTAGTACAGGGGGGCGAGCAGTACTTC. Residues: CASSVVQGGEQYF.